This T cell receptor beta chain is from a study of T-cell memory formation after mild COVID-19. Study summary: In these data, TCR clusters were largely donor specific.

Germline V gene lookup returns CDR1 SGHVS and CDR2 FQNEAQ. The CDR3 is 16 residues long. After removal of 8 bases from V and 2 bases from J, the junction contained 14 bases not matched to a gene. Turning to this clonotype: Its antigen remains unknown.

TCRdb re-called the 5' RACE reads through MiXCR, storing one row per CDR3 protein. The data show approximately 560,000 distinct CDR3 sequences, 17% seen once. General study points: Contracting clones localized mainly to CM and EM when CD4+ and mainly to EMRA when CD8+.

The rearrangement joins TRBV7-8 to TRBJ1-1, with 7 bases lining up with TRBD1. The source of this sequence is an adult woman who had mild COVID-19 (a few samples of this study predate the infection). Cell type and time point are not known. The sample taken for sequencing was PBMCs or a T cell subset sorted from them (not recorded which). The CDR3 here is CASRPGQTGSNTEAFF. CDR3 in DNA: TGTGCCAGCCGCCCGGGACAGACAGGGTCAAACACTGAAGCTTTCTTT.